The rows below give T cell receptor beta chains drawn from one sample of a study of CD8+CD57+ T cells in acquired aplastic anemia. TCRdb independently ran MiXCR on the reads; one entry per CDR3 protein. The sample lists 150,000 to 200,000 distinct CDR3 sequences, 55% to 70% occurring once. Sequences were obtained from sorted CD4+, CD8+, or CD8+CD57+ T cells (not recorded which) from PBMCs. All receptors derive from a human donor in good health. The CDR3 runs from the conserved cysteine through the conserved F or W. The D gene is left open where the match is weak. A row's size may be missing; if present it is once, few, many or a size class.

TRBV7-9	many	TRBD1	TRBJ2-5	CASSLPYGTGGQETQYF	TGTGCCAGCAGCCTCCCCTACGGGACAGGGGGGCAAGAGACCCAGTACTTC
TRBV10-3	NA	NA	TRBJ2-3	CAISESSSLSTDTQYF	TGTGCCATCAGCGAATCCTCGTCTCTTAGCACAGATACGCAGTATTTT
TRBV20-1	NA	NA	TRBJ1-5	CSAPQSGAGNQPQHF	TGCAGTGCTCCTCAATCAGGGGCGGGCAATCAGCCCCAGCATTTT
TRBV29-1	large	NA	TRBJ1-1	CSVRTGTGTGAFF	TGCAGCGTTCGCACCGGGACGGGAACGGGAGCTTTCTTT
TRBV20-1	NA	TRBD1	TRBJ2-1	CSATDRDNEQFF	TGCAGTGCTACGGACAGGGACAATGAGCAGTTCTTC
TRBV29-1	NA	NA	TRBJ1-2	CSVRLADGYTF	TGCAGCGTCAGACTAGCGGATGGCTACACCTTC
TRBV13	NA	TRBD1	TRBJ2-7	CASSLAPYRGEQYF	TGTGCCAGCAGCTTAGCCCCTTACAGGGGGGAGCAGTACTTC
TRBV10-3	NA	TRBD1	TRBJ2-7	CAISFGQGTYEQYF	TGTGCCATCAGCTTCGGACAGGGCACCTACGAGCAGTACTTC
TRBV5-1	few	TRBD1	TRBJ2-7	CASRGDRGGSYEQYF	TGCGCCAGCAGGGGGGACAGGGGAGGTTCCTACGAGCAGTACTTC
TRBV6-5	many	TRBD1	TRBJ1-2	CASREQGSDGYTF	TGTGCCAGCAGGGAACAGGGGAGCGATGGCTACACCTTC
TRBV2	NA	NA	TRBJ2-7	CASSVEGVASYEQYF	TGTGCCAGCAGTGTTGAAGGGGTCGCATCCTACGAGCAGTACTTC
TRBV7-3	few	NA	TRBJ2-1	CASSSQDNEQFF	TGTGCCAGCAGCTCTCAGGACAATGAGCAGTTCTTC
TRBV6-1	hyperexpanded	NA	TRBJ1-1	CASRTPAGENTEAFF	TGTGCCAGCAGGACCCCGGCAGGGGAAAACACTGAAGCTTTCTTT
TRBV7-9	few	TRBD2	TRBJ2-3	CATRLAGGDTQYF	TGTGCCACTCGACTAGCGGGGGGCGATACGCAGTATTTT
TRBV7-9	NA	NA	TRBJ1-5	CASSLIWGGNQPQHF	TGTGCCAGCAGCTTAATATGGGGCGGCAATCAGCCCCAGCATTTT
TRBV2	NA	NA	TRBJ2-4	CASMDTNIQYF	TGTGCCAGCATGGACACGAACATTCAGTACTTC
TRBV20-1	NA	TRBD1	TRBJ1-4	CSAPRDRGNEKLFF	TGCAGTGCACCCCGGGACAGGGGGAATGAAAAACTGTTTTTT
TRBV7-6	many	NA	TRBJ2-1	CASSTGVGYNEQFF	TGTGCCAGCTCAACCGGGGTGGGGTACAATGAGCAGTTCTTC
TRBV7-2	NA	NA	TRBJ1-1	CASSLAGTYTTEAFF	TGTGCCAGCAGCTTAGCAGGGACCTACACCACTGAAGCTTTCTTT
TRBV5-1	NA	NA	TRBJ2-7	CASSLALPPYAYEQYF	TGCGCCAGCAGCTTGGCCCTGCCACCCTATGCCTACGAGCAGTACTTC
TRBV12-3/TRBV12-4	NA	NA	TRBJ1-2	CASNDRPQGYGYTF	TGTGCCAGCAACGACAGGCCTCAGGGGTATGGCTACACCTTC
TRBV19	NA	TRBD1	TRBJ1-5	CASRTAGTGGASNQPQHF	TGTGCCAGTAGGACCGCCGGGACAGGGGGAGCGAGCAATCAACCCCAGCATTTT
TRBV10-3	NA	NA	TRBJ1-5	CAISVLGTEQPQHF	TGTGCCATCAGTGTCCTGGGGACGGAACAGCCCCAGCATTTT
TRBV6-5	many	NA	TRBJ1-1	CASSPGAGITEAFF	TGTGCCAGCAGTCCGGGGGCAGGGATCACTGAAGCTTTCTTT
TRBV20-1	once	NA	TRBJ2-7	CSAREGQGSHEQYF	TGCAGTGCTAGAGAGGGGCAGGGTAGCCACGAGCAGTACTTC
TRBV20-1	few	NA	TRBJ2-1	CSTGEGYNEQFF	TGCAGTACAGGGGAGGGCTACAATGAGCAGTTCTTC
TRBV5-5	NA	TRBD2	TRBJ2-1	CASSLSSGVYNEQFF	TGTGCCAGCAGCTTGTCTAGCGGGGTTTACAATGAGCAGTTCTTC
TRBV9	NA	NA	TRBJ1-6	CASSAGGGGGSPLHF	TGTGCCAGCAGCGCGGGAGGGGGTGGGGGATCACCCCTCCACTTT
TRBV15	NA	NA	TRBJ2-5	CATSGIGGSTQYF	TGTGCCACCAGCGGAATAGGGGGTTCTACCCAGTACTTC
TRBV2	NA	NA	TRBJ2-1	CASTAGTLGGEQFF	TGTGCCAGCACCGCCGGGACCCTGGGCGGCGAGCAGTTCTTC
TRBV2	NA	TRBD1	TRBJ1-6	CASSDGTGGSSPLHF	TGTGCCAGCAGTGATGGGACAGGGGGCTCTTCACCCCTCCACTTT
TRBV5-6	NA	NA	TRBJ2-1	CASSLRGLQFF	TGTGCCAGCAGCTTGCGGGGGCTGCAGTTCTTC
TRBV24-1	NA	TRBD1	TRBJ1-2	CATSDQTQGYGYTF	TGTGCCACCAGTGATCAGACACAGGGGTATGGCTACACCTTC
TRBV5-1	many	NA	TRBJ2-1	CASSREISYNEQFF	TGCGCCAGCAGCAGAGAAATTTCCTACAATGAGCAGTTCTTC
TRBV2	NA	TRBD2	TRBJ2-7	CASSSAASGGAQEQYF	TGTGCCAGCAGCTCCGCGGCCAGCGGGGGGGCTCAAGAGCAGTACTTC
TRBV10-3	NA	TRBD1	TRBJ2-7	CAISEGQGAYQQYF	TGTGCCATCAGTGAGGGGCAGGGGGCGTATCAGCAGTACTTC
TRBV5-8	NA	NA	TRBJ2-1	CASSTGTEEQFF	TGCGCCAGTTCGACCGGGACGGAAGAGCAGTTCTTC
TRBV7-6	NA	TRBD2	TRBJ2-1	CASSLASSGSIYNEQFF	TGTGCCAGCAGCTTAGCCTCCAGCGGGAGTATCTACAATGAGCAGTTCTTC
TRBV9	many	TRBD2	TRBJ2-7	CASSVGSSGTYEQYF	TGTGCCAGCAGCGTAGGCTCTAGCGGGACCTACGAGCAGTACTTC
TRBV7-3	many	NA	TRBJ2-2	CASSPNLAGELFF	TGTGCCAGCAGCCCAAACCTGGCCGGGGAGCTGTTTTTT
TRBV20-1	NA	NA	TRBJ1-1	CSATPQGTEAFF	TGCAGTGCTACCCCTCAGGGGACTGAAGCTTTCTTT
TRBV7-3	NA	TRBD2	TRBJ2-7	CASSLALLAGNYEQYF	TGTGCCAGCAGCTTAGCGCTGTTAGCGGGGAACTACGAGCAGTACTTC
TRBV27	few	TRBD1	TRBJ1-1	CASSDRATSWVAEAFF	TGTGCCAGCAGCGACAGGGCGACTTCCTGGGTCGCTGAAGCTTTCTTT
TRBV7-9	many	NA	TRBJ2-1	CASSSLGDPYNEQFF	TGTGCCAGCAGCTCTTTGGGAGACCCTTACAATGAGCAGTTCTTC
TRBV5-1	once	NA	TRBJ2-1	CASSLSKEQFF	TGCGCCAGCAGCCTGTCTAAAGAGCAGTTCTTC
TRBV7-8	many	TRBD2	TRBJ2-7	CASSYKAILASGSGEQYF	TGTGCCAGCAGCTACAAAGCTATTTTGGCTAGCGGGAGTGGCGAGCAGTACTTC
TRBV7-9	NA	NA	TRBJ2-5	CASSYSTGGPYQETQYF	TGTGCCAGCAGTTACTCCACGGGGGGCCCTTACCAAGAGACCCAGTACTTC
TRBV6-1	NA	TRBD1	TRBJ1-2	CACSEGQGARGYTF	TGTGCCTGCAGTGAAGGGCAGGGGGCGCGAGGCTACACCTTC
TRBV12-3/TRBV12-4	NA	TRBD2	TRBJ2-1	CASRREGEQFF	TGTGCCAGCAGACGGGAGGGAGAGCAGTTCTTC
TRBV7-7	NA	TRBD2	TRBJ2-1	CAGSQGLAGGHDEQFF	TGTGCCGGCAGCCAGGGACTAGCGGGGGGGCATGATGAGCAGTTCTTC
TRBV27	few	TRBD2	TRBJ2-3	CATTGTSGTDTQYF	TGTGCCACCACCGGGACTAGCGGCACAGATACGCAGTATTTT
TRBV19	once	NA	TRBJ1-5	CASSTTYDSNQPQHF	TGTGCCAGTAGTACGACGTATGACAGCAATCAGCCCCAGCATTTT
TRBV10-3	NA	NA	TRBJ1-6	CATTGSSYNSPLHF	TGTGCCACCACCGGGAGCTCCTATAATTCACCCCTCCACTTT
TRBV15	few	NA	TRBJ1-5	CATSRDGDLGYNQPQHF	TGTGCCACCAGCAGAGATGGGGACTTGGGTTACAATCAGCCCCAGCATTTT
TRBV9	NA	TRBD1	TRBJ2-1	CASSGQGGLNNEQFF	TGTGCCAGCAGCGGACAGGGCGGACTGAACAATGAGCAGTTCTTC